The 27 T cell receptor beta chains below come from one sample, sequenced in a study of blood T cells in healthy people across ages. Combining a sample-barcoded 5' primer with a J-beta primer mix, a second PCR ran for about 7 to 12 cycles. MiXCR, run by TCRdb on the 5' RACE reads, gives a single entry per CDR3 protein. The sample lists about 1.4 million distinct CDR3 sequences, approximately 59% seen once, with about 6.7% in the top ten. Input material: blood. All receptors derive from a man aged 18 to 30 in good health.

The V call is TRBV5-1, the J call TRBJ2-2, with unresolved D. The CDR3 consists of 18 residues. Looked up from germline, CDR1 is SGHRS and CDR2 is YFSETQ. The germline V and J ends were trimmed by 1 base and 5 bases, with 21 bases remaining between them. CDR3 in DNA: TGCGCCAGCAGCTTGAGCAGATCGATTATCCCAAGGACCGGGGAGCTGTTTTTT. Protein product: CASSLSRSIIPRTGELFF.

This chain links TRBV29-1 with TRBJ2-2; 10 positions match TRBD2. Germline V gene lookup returns CDR1 SQVTM and CDR2 ANQGSEA. The CDR3 is made up of 16 amino acids. V dropped 6 bases and J dropped 0; count of bases not matched to a gene: 7. As DNA, the CDR3 is TGCAGCGTGGGAGGACTAGCGGCCCCGAACACCGGGGAGCTGTTTTTT. Protein: CSVGGLAAPNTGELFF.

Notes on this clonotype: One end of the junction fails to match germline, which may point to a read error. The V gene is TRBV7-2, the J gene TRBJ1-2; TRBD1 is a possible D gene (6 bases). This CDR3 contains 13 residues. Germline V CDR1 and CDR2: SGHTA, FQGNSA. In DNA form, the CDR3 reads TGTGCCAGCAGCCCTCAACAGGGAGATGGCCACACCTTC. Amino acids: CASSPQQGDGHTF.

The chain uses TRBV2 and TRBJ2-2; D not certain. Germline assignment: CDR1 SNHLY and CDR2 FYNNEI. CDR3 length equals 15 residues. Trimming shortened V by 5 bases and J by 3 bases, and 13 bases separated the two germline ends. CDR3 region: CASSPERPYTGELFF. The CDR3 DNA reads as TGTGCCAGCAGTCCGGAACGGCCCTACACCGGGGAGCTGTTTTTT.

The chain combines TRBV6-1 with TRBJ2-5, with 7 bases identical to TRBD2. The V and J ends lost 0 bases and 3 bases, in that order; junction bases with no gene match: 4. The CDR3 is made up of 15 amino acids. From germline, CDR1 is MNHNS and CDR2 SASEGT. The CDR3 loop is CASSEAGGMEETQYF. CDR3 coding DNA: TGTGCCAGCAGTGAAGCGGGGGGGATGGAAGAGACCCAGTACTTC.

The chain has TRBV29-1 and TRBJ1-2, with 8 bases fitting TRBD1. The CDR3 has 14 amino acids. The germline CDR1 and CDR2 sequences are SQVTM and ANQGSEA. Trimming removed 5 bases from V and 5 bases from J; junction bases left unmatched: 10. The CDR3 coding sequence is TGCAGCGTTCAGGGGGCCAAGGCCGGATATGGCTACACCTTC. This gives the protein CSVQGAKAGYGYTF.

This rearrangement joins TRBV10-3 to TRBJ1-4; D may be TRBD1 (5 bases). The CDR3 runs 13 residues. V lost 6 bases to trimming and J lost 5 bases, with 10 bases between them. Per germline, CDR1 ENHRY and CDR2 SYGVKD. CDR3 sequence reads: CAISTGQNEKLFF. CDR3 DNA: TGTGCCATCAGCACAGGCCAAAATGAAAAACTGTTTTTT.

The rearrangement joins TRBV27 to TRBJ1-5, with 7 bases fitting TRBD1. This CDR3 comprises 16 residues. V was pared by 6 bases and J by 5 bases, with 13 bases of the junction left unmatched. CDR1 is MNHEY, CDR2 SMNVEV, per germline (reference sequence). CDR3 residues: CASSSTKTGFDQPQHF. CDR3 DNA: TGTGCCAGCAGCTCTACCAAGACAGGGTTCGATCAGCCCCAGCATTTT.

The sample holds one count of this clonotype. The rearrangement links TRBV4-1 to TRBJ1-2; 8 bases align to TRBD1. The junction had 8 bases not matched to a gene; V was cut back by 4 bases and J by 7 bases. This CDR3 contains 14 residues. Germline CDR1 reads MGHRA; CDR2 reads YSYEKL. The CDR3 DNA reads as TGCGCCAGCAGCCGACCTGGGACAGGACGTGGCTACACCTTC. Translating gives CASSRPGTGRGYTF.

This rearrangement joins TRBV4-1 to TRBJ1-5, with D perhaps matching TRBD1 (5 bases). Trimming stripped 0 bases from V and 5 bases from J, with 11 bases between. This CDR3 has 15 amino acids. The germline gives CDR1 MGHRA, CDR2 YSYEKL. The CDR3 coding sequence is TGCGCCAGCAGCCAAGATCCTGTAGGGGATCAGCCCCAGCATTTT. This sequence encodes CASSQDPVGDQPQHF.

This chain uses TRBV21-1 with TRBJ2-7; TRBD1, the D gene given by the table, was not confirmed from the DNA. TRBV21-1 is flagged as a pseudogene. The CDR3 consists of 14 residues. The CDR3 loop reads CASSKGGYSYEQYF. In DNA form, the CDR3 reads TGTGCCAGCAGCAAGGGGGGTTATTCCTACGAGCAGTACTTC.

The gene calls are TRBV7-9 and TRBJ2-7; D uncertain. The CDR3 loop spans 15 amino acids. Trimming shortened V by 1 base and J by 3 bases, and 13 bases separated the two germline ends. Germline loops: CDR1 SEHNR, CDR2 FQNEAQ (reference sequence). The CDR3 spells CASSLGGQVDYEQYF. The CDR3 nucleotides read TGTGCCAGCAGCTTAGGAGGTCAGGTAGACTACGAGCAGTACTTC. The full variable domain, its missing parts supplied by reference TRBV7-9 and TRBJ2-7, is DTGVSQNPRHKITKRGQNVTFRCDPISEHNRLYWYRQTLGQGPEFLTYFQNEAQLEKSRLLSDRFSAERPKGSFSTLEIQRTEQGDSAMYLCASSLGGQVDYEQYFGPGTRLTVT.

The V call is TRBV7-9, the J call TRBJ1-2; D is ambiguous. The CDR3 contains 14 residues. V was shortened by 3 bases and J by 6 bases, with 14 bases between the two germline ends. From germline, CDR1 is SEHNR and CDR2 FQNEAQ (reference sequence). CDR3 coding DNA: TGTGCCAGCAGCTTCTCCCCACCAGTGGATGGCTACACCTTC. Translating it yields CASSFSPPVDGYTF.

This clonotype was found a few times. V usage is TRBV29-1 and J usage is TRBJ2-1, with 8 bases lining up with TRBD2. V shed 5 bases, J shed 0 bases, and the junction held 6 bases outside the gene matches. Germline CDR1 reads SQVTM; CDR2 reads ANQGSEA. CDR3 length: 15 residues. This CDR3 is CSVSIAGSSYNEQFF. CDR3 nucleotide sequence: TGCAGCGTTTCCATAGCGGGGAGCTCCTACAATGAGCAGTTCTTC.

V and J are TRBV4-1 and TRBJ2-1; 7 nucleotides align to TRBD2. The CDR3 is made up of 17 amino acids. The ends lost 1 base at V and 7 bases at J; junction bases unmatched: 13. The germline CDR1 and CDR2 sequences are MGHRA and YSYEKL. CDR3 DNA: TGCGCCAGCAGCCAAGGATGGGCCGGGGAGGGGAGAAATGAGCAGTTCTTC. Translating it yields CASSQGWAGEGRNEQFF.

This clonotype was recorded a few times. This chain links TRBV18 with TRBJ2-5; no definite D call. This CDR3 is built from 12 residues. Trimming took 2 bases from V and 5 from J, leaving 6 bases between them. Germline CDR1 and CDR2: KGHSH and LQKENI. In DNA form, the CDR3 reads TGTGCCAGCTCACCATTTCGCGAGACCCAGTACTTC. Protein sequence: CASSPFRETQYF.

The chain uses TRBV20-1 and TRBJ1-5; no reliable D call. Deletions cut 0 bases from V and 6 bases from J, with 12 bases between. CDR3 length: 14 residues. Germline V CDR1 and CDR2: DFQATT, SNEGSKA (reference sequence). The chain's CDR3 is CSARDPVRSQPQHF. DNA of the CDR3: TGCAGTGCTAGAGATCCAGTTCGTAGTCAGCCCCAGCATTTT.

This chain connects TRBV7-6 to TRBJ2-1; D remains unclear. The CDR3 runs 11 residues. V gave up 4 bases and J gave up 12 bases, with 10 bases separating them. Per germline, CDR1 SGHVS and CDR2 FNYEAQ. The CDR3 loop reads CASSSSEAQFF. The DNA for the CDR3 is TGTGCCAGCAGCTCTTCAGAGGCGCAGTTCTTC. The full variable domain, with the rest looked up from reference TRBV7-6 and TRBJ2-1, is GAGVSQSPRYKVTKRGQDVALRCDPISGHVSLYWYRQALGQGPEFLTYFNYEAQQDKSGLPNDRFSAERPEGSISTLTIQRTEQRDSAMYRCASSSSEAQFFGPGTRLTVL.

The chain couples TRBV14 to TRBJ2-7, with D perhaps TRBD2 (5 bases). V dropped 4 bases and J dropped 2 bases, with 9 bases sitting between them. Germline V lookup: CDR1 SGHDN, CDR2 FVKESK. The CDR3 contains 13 residues. CDR3 bases: TGTGCCAGCAGCCTACTAGATCCCTACGAGCAGTACTTC. Its translation: CASSLLDPYEQYF. The full variable domain, its missing parts supplied by reference TRBV14 and TRBJ2-7, is EAGVTQFPSHSVIEKGQTVTLRCDPISGHDNLYWYRRVMGKEIKFLLHFVKESKQDESGMPNNRFLAERTGGTYSTLKVQPAELEDSGVYFCASSLLDPYEQYFGPGTRLTVT.

The chain carries TRBV12-3 or TRBV12-4 and TRBJ1-1; TRBD1 matches at 8 bases. The CDR3 runs 14 residues. The junction had 3 bases not matched to a gene; V was cut back by 5 bases and J by 1 base. The CDR3 nucleotides read TGTGCCAGCAGTCGACAGGGGACGAACACTGAAGCTTTCTTT. Its protein is CASSRQGTNTEAFF.

This chain joins TRBV20-1 and TRBJ2-7, with D perhaps matching TRBD1 (5 bases). The CDR3 is made up of 11 amino acids. Trimming stripped 6 bases from V and 2 bases from J, with 8 bases between. CDR1 is DFQATT and CDR2 is SNEGSKA in the germline V gene (reference sequence). The CDR3 DNA is TGCAGTGCGGACAAAGCCTACGAGCAGTACTTC. Amino acid sequence: CSADKAYEQYF.

This chain links TRBV6-4 with TRBJ1-6; D remains unclear. Germline CDR1 MRHNA, CDR2 SNTAGT. Trimming cost V 1 base and J 7 bases, with 5 bases left between them. The CDR3 runs 13 residues. This CDR3 is CASSDYGNSPLHF. In DNA, the CDR3 is TGTGCCAGCAGTGACTATGGGAATTCACCCCTCCACTTT.

The chain links TRBV6-6 to TRBJ1-6; weak D call: TRBD1 (6 bases). Per the germline V gene, CDR1 is MNHNY and CDR2 is SVGAGI (reference sequence). The ends were cut back, 0 bases at V and 10 bases at J, with 16 bases in the middle. This CDR3 has 16 amino acids. This CDR3 reads CASSYSTRGEKSPLHF. In DNA, the CDR3 is TGTGCCAGCAGTTACTCGACCAGGGGAGAAAAATCACCCCTCCACTTT.

This clonotype was counted a few times. The V gene is TRBV29-1, the J gene TRBJ2-1; D might be TRBD2 (6 bases). The CDR3 extends over 16 amino acids. V lost 3 bases, J lost 0 bases, and 15 bases lay in between. Germline V gives CDR1 SQVTM, CDR2 ANQGSEA. In DNA form, the CDR3 reads TGCAGCGTTGATGCGGTGGCGGGGACCTCCTACAATGAGCAGTTCTTC. Translated: CSVDAVAGTSYNEQFF.

The gene calls are TRBV5-6 and TRBJ1-2, with 8 bases that match TRBD1. J gave up 4 bases and V 0 bases, and 5 bases lay outside the gene matches. CDR1 SGHDT and CDR2 YYEEEE come from the germline V gene. This CDR3 is 15 amino acids long. In DNA, the CDR3 is TGTGCCAGCAGCTTGGAGGCAGGGGGCGGCTATGGCTACACCTTC. It specifies CASSLEAGGGYGYTF.

This clonotype showed up just a few times. At one end, the junction sequence differs from germline, possibly due to a read error. This rearrangement joins TRBV5-1 to TRBJ1-1; D is possibly TRBD1 (5 bases). The CDR3 is made up of 13 amino acids. Germline lookup yields CDR1 SGHRS and CDR2 YFSETQ. The CDR3 here is CASSSGLNTEAFF. DNA of the CDR3: TGTGCCAGCAGTTCAGGGCTTAACACTGAAGCTTTCTTT.

This chain links TRBV4-3 with TRBJ1-2; 7 bases align to TRBD1. Germline lookup yields CDR1 LGHNA and CDR2 YSLEER. V gave up 0 bases and J gave up 3 bases; unmatched junction bases: 4. The CDR3 runs to 15 residues. The chain's CDR3 is CASSQEGQNHYGYTF. The CDR3 bases are TGCGCCAGCAGCCAAGAGGGACAGAACCACTATGGCTACACCTTC.